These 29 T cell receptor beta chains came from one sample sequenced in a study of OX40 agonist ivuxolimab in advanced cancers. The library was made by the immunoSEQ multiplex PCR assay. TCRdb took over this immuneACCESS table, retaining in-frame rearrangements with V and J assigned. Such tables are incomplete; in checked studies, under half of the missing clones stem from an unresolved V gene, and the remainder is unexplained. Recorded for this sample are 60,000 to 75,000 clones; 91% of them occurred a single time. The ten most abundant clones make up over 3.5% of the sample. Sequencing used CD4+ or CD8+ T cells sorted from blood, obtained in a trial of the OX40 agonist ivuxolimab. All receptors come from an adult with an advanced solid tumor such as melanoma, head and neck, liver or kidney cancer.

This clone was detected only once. DNA of the CDR3: TGTGCCAGCAGCAACCCCCTAGCGGGAGATAGGTCCTACAATGAGCAGTTCTTC. This sequence encodes CASSNPLAGDRSYNEQFF. The rearrangement uses TRBV5-6 and TRBJ2-1; 10 bases are a match to TRBD2. After removal of 4 bases from V and 1 base from J, the junction contained 11 bases not matched to a gene. CDR3 size: 18 residues. CDR1 is SGHDT and CDR2 is YYEEEE in the germline V gene.

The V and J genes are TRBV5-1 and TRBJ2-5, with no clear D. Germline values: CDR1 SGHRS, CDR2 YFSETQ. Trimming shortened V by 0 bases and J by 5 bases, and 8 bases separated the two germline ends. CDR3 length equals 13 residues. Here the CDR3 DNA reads TGCGCCAGCAGCTTGGGGGTAGGGGAGACCCAGTACTTC. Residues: CASSLGVGETQYF.

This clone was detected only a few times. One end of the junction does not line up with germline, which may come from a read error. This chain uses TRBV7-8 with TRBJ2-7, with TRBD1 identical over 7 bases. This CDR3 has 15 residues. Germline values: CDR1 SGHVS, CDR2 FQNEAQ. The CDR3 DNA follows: TGTGCCAGCAGCCCTCGACAGGGACCATCCTCCGAGCAGTACTTC. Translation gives CASSPRQGPSSEQYF.

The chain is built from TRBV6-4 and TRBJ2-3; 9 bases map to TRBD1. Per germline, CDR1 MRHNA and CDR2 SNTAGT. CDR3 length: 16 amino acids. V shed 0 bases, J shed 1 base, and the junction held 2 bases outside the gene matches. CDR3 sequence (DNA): TGTGCCAGCAGTGACTCGACAGGGGGGGGCACAGATACGCAGTATTTT. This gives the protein CASSDSTGGGTDTQYF.

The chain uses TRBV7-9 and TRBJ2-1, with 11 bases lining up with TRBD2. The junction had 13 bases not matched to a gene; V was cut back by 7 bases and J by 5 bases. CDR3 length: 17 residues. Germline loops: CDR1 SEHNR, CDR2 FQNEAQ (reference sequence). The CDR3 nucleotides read TGTGCCAGCAACCACCCCGCTAGCGGGGGGCTTCACAATGAGCAGTTCTTC. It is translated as CASNHPASGGLHNEQFF. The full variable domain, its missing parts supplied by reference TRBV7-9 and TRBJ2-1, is DTGVSQNPRHKITKRGQNVTFRCDPISEHNRLYWYRQTLGQGPEFLTYFQNEAQLEKSRLLSDRFSAERPKGSFSTLEIQRTEQGDSAMYLCASNHPASGGLHNEQFFGPGTRLTVL.

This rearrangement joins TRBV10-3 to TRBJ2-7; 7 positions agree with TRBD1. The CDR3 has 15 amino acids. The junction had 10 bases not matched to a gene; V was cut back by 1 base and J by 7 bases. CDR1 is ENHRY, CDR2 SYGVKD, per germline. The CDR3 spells CAISELGTAVREQYV. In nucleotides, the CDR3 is TGTGCCATCAGTGAGTTGGGGACAGCCGTTCGGGAGCAGTACGTC.

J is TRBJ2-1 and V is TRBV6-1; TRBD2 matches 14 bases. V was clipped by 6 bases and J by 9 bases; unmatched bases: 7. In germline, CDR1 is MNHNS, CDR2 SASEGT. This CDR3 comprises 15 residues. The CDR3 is CASSLGLAGEVEQFF. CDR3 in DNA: TGTGCCAGCAGCCTGGGACTAGCGGGAGAGGTTGAGCAGTTCTTC.

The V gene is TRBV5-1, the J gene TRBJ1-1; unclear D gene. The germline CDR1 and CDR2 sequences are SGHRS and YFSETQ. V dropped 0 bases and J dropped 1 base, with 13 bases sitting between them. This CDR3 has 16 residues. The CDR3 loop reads CASSLVGPTANTEAFF. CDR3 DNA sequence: TGCGCCAGCAGCTTGGTGGGCCCGACCGCGAACACTGAAGCTTTCTTT.

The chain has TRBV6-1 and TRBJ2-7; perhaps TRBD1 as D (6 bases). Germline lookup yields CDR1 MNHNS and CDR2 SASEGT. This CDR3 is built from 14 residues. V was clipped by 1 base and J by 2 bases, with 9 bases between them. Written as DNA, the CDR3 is TGTGCCAGCAGTGAAGAAACAGGGACCTACGAGCAGTACGTC. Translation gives CASSEETGTYEQYV.

CDR3 nucleotide sequence: TGTGCCAGCAGCTTAGGACAGGTCTTAGACGAGCAGTACTTC. Its protein is CASSLGQVLDEQYF. The chain couples TRBV7-2 to TRBJ2-7, with D possibly matching TRBD1 (6 bases). Germline V gene lookup returns CDR1 SGHTA and CDR2 FQGNSA. The CDR3 runs 14 residues. The ends were cut back, 1 base at V and 5 bases at J, with 12 bases in the middle.

This chain's CDR3 is CASSTHPGSGGTDTQYF. The CDR3 region has the DNA TGTGCCAGTAGTACGCATCCGGGTAGCGGGGGAACAGATACGCAGTATTTT. This chain connects TRBV19 to TRBJ2-3; TRBD2 agrees at 9 bases. Germline CDR1 reads LNHDA; CDR2 reads SQIVND (reference sequence). The length of the CDR3 is 17 residues. Trimming cost V 4 bases and J 3 bases; bases outside gene matches: 11.

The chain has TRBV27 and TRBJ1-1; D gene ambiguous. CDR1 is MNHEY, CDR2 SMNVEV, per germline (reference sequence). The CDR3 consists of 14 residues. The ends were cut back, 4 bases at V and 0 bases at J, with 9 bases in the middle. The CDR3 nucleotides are TGTGCCAGCAGTTCAAAGCTCATGAACACTGAAGCTTTCTTT. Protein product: CASSSKLMNTEAFF.

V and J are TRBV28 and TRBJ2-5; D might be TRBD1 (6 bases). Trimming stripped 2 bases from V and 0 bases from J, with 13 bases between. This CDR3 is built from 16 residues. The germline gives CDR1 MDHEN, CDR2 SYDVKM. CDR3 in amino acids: CASSLGAGVYQETQYF. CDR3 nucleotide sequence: TGTGCCAGCAGTTTAGGGGCAGGGGTGTACCAAGAGACCCAGTACTTC.

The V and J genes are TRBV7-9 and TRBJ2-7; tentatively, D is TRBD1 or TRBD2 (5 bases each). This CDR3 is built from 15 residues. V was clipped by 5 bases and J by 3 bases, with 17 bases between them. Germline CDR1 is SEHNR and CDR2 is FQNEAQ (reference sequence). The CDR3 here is CASSAPAPGSYEQYF. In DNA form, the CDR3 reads TGTGCCAGCAGCGCCCCGGCTCCAGGGAGCTACGAGCAGTACTTC.

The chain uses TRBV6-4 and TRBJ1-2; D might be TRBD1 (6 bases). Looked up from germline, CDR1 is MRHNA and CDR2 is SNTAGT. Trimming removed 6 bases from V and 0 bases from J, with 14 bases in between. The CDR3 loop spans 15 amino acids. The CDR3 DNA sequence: TGTGCCAGCAGGCCTGATACAGGGACTAACTATGGCTACACCTTC. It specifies CASRPDTGTNYGYTF.

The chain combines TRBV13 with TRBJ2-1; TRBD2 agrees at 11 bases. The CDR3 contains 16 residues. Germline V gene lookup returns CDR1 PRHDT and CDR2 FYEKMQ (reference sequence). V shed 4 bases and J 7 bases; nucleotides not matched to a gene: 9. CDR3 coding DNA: TGTGCCAGCAGCTCCCACACTAGCGGGGGCTTTAATGAGCAGTTCTTC. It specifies CASSSHTSGGFNEQFF.

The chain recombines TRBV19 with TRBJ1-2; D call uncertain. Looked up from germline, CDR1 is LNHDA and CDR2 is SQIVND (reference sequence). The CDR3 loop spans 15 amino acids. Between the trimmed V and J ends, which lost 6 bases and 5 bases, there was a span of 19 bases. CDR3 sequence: CASRTVREGGYGYTF. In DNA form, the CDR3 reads TGTGCCAGTAGAACAGTTCGAGAGGGCGGATATGGCTACACCTTC. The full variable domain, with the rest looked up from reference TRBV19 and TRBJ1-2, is DGGITQSPKYLFRKEGQNVTLSCEQNLNHDAMYWYRQDPGQGLRLIYYSQIVNDFQKGDIAEGYSVSREKKESFPLTVTSAQKNPTAFYLCASRTVREGGYGYTFGSGTRLTVV.

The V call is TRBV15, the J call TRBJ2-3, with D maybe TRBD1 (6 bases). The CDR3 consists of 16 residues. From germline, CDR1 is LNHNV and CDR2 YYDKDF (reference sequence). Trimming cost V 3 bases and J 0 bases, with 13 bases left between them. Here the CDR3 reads CATSSGTLTSTDTQYF. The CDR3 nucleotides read TGTGCCACCAGCAGCGGGACACTCACTAGCACAGATACGCAGTATTTT.

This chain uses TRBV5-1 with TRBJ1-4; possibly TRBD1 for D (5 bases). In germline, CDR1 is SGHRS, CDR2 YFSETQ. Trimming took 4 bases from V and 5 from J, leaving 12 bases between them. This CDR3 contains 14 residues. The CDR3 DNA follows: TGCGCCAGCAGCCTCGGGACTGCGAATGAAAAACTGTTTTTT. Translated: CASSLGTANEKLFF.

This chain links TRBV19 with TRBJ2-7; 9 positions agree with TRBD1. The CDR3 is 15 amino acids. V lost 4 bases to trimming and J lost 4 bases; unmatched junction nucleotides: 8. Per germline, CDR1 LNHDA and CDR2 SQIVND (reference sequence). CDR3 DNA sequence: TGTGCCAGTAGTACCTCCGGGACAGGGTTATACGAGCAGTACTTC. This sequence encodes CASSTSGTGLYEQYF.

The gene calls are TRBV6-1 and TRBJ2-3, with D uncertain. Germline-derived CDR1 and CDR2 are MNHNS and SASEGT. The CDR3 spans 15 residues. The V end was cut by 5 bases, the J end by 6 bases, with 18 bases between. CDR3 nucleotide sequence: TGTGCCAGCAGTTCCAACCCAAATCGAGCGGATACGCAGTATTTT. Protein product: CASSSNPNRADTQYF.

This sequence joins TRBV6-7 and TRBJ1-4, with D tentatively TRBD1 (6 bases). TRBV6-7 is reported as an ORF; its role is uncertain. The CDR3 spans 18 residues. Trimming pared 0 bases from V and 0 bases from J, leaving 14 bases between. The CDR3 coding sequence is TGTGCCAGCAGTTACTCCCGACACAGGGCCCCAACTAATGAAAAACTGTTTTTT. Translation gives CASSYSRHRAPTNEKLFF.

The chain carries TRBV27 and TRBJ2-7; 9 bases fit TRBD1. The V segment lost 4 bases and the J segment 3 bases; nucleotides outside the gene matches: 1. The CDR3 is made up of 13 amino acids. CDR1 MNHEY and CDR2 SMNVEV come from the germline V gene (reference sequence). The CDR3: CASSWGQGYEQYF. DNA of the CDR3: TGTGCCAGCAGTTGGGGACAGGGCTACGAGCAGTACTTC.

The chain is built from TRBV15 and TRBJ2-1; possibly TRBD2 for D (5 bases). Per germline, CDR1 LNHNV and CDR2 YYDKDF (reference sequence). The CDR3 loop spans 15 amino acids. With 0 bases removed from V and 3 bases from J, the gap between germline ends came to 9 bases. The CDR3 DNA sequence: TGTGCCACCAGCAGAGATCCCGGGGACTACAATGAGCAGTTCTTC. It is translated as CATSRDPGDYNEQFF.

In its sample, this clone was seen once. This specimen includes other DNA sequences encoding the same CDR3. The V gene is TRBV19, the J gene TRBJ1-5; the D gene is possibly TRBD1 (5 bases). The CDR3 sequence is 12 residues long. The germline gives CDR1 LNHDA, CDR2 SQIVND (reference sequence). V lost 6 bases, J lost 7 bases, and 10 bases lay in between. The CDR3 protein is CASRQGNQPQHF. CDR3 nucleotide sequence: TGTGCCAGTAGGCAGGGAAACCAGCCCCAGCATTTT.

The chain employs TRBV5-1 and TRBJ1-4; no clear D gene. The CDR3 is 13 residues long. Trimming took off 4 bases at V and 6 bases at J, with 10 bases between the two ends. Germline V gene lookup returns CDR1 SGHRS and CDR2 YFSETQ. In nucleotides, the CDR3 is TGCGCCAGCAGCGGGGAGCTGGATGAAAAACTGTTTTTT. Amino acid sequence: CASSGELDEKLFF.

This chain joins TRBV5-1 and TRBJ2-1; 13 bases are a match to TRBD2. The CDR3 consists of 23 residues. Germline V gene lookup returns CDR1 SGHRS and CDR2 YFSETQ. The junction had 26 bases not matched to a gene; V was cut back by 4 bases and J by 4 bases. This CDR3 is CASSQTENTGTSGIMLSYNEQFF. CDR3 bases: TGCGCCAGCAGCCAAACAGAAAACACCGGGACTAGCGGGATTATGCTCTCTTACAATGAGCAGTTCTTC.

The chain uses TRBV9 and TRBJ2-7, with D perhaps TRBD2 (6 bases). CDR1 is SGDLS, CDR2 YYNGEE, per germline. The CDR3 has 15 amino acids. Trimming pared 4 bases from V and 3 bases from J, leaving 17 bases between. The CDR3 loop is CASSPLGGANYEQYF. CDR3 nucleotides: TGTGCCAGCAGCCCCCTGGGGGGAGCTAACTACGAGCAGTACTTC.

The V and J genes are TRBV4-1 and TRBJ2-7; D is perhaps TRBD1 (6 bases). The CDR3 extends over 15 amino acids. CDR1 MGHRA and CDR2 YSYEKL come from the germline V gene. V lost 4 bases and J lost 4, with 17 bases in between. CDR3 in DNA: TGCGCCAGCAGCCCCCTCCTTGGGGGCGGGTACGAGCAGTACTTC. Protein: CASSPLLGGGYEQYF.